This TCR beta chain was sequenced for a study of CD8+CD57+ T cells in acquired aplastic anemia. Overall study: DNA per sorted CD4+ or CD8+ sample ranged roughly 0.19 to 30 ug, averaging roughly 3.2 ug.

TCR beta VDJ and CDR3 profiles were obtained from a genomic DNA template. TCRdb passed the reads through MiXCR, listing each CDR3 protein once. The sample lists approximately 470,000 distinct CDR3 sequences; around a third were seen once. Patients picked for sequencing had shown CD8+CD57+ cell expansion detected by flow cytometry. Blood sampling was performed on the patients, and none of them had received therapy by then. CDR1 and CDR2 (germline): SQVTM, ANQGSEA. This CDR3 contains 15 residues. The V segment lost 7 bases and the J segment 4 bases; nucleotides outside the gene matches: 10. In its sample, this clonotype was seen many times.

The clonotype was recovered from a human donor with aplastic anemia. The genes are TRBV29-1 and TRBJ2-1, with 10 bases lining up with TRBD2. The sample was sorted CD4+, CD8+, or CD8+CD57+ T cells (not recorded which) from PBMCs. CDR3 nucleotide sequence: TGCAGCGAATTACGGACTAGCGGACCTTACAATGAGCAGTTCTTC. This encodes CSELRTSGPYNEQFF.